This T cell receptor (beta chain) was recorded in a study of T cell responses to AZD1222 COVID-19 vaccine. Study-wide points: A mostly white British donor set with more females was recruited, and clonal diversity was possibly underestimated. Sampling that yielded the repertoires occurred only after the peak T cell response. Regions 160-218 and 743-854 dominated among vaccine-associated CD4 TCRs spanning spike.

On this clone: The antigen is unknown.

This CDR3 comprises 15 residues. Germline CDR1 and CDR2: LNHNV and YYDKDF (reference sequence). After removal of 3 bases from V and 0 bases from J, the junction contained 2 bases not matched to a gene. The method was immunoSEQ multiplex PCR; TCRdb's version includes in-frame clones alone and lacks a portion of them. The table lists approximately 80,000 clones, 80% to 90% of them singletons, with over 5.5% in the top ten. The rearrangement links TRBV15 to TRBJ2-3, with 8 bases identical to TRBD2. The TCR was taken from an adult in good health. Sequenced here: peripheral blood, sampled on day 0 of AZD1222 vaccination. DNA of the CDR3: TGTGCCACCAGCAGTCGGGGGGGCAGCACAGATACGCAGTATTTT. Residues: CATSSRGGSTDTQYF.